This T cell receptor (beta chain) was profiled in a study of shared clonotypes between healthy human individuals. Study observations and caveats: Clonotype sharing among donors, it was expected, would be affected by sequencing depth. Apart from blood, nothing was sampled; tissue repertoires likely differ. Generation of non-shared clonotypes was less probable than generation of clonotypes shared by all four donors.

This CDR3 comprises 15 residues. Germline CDR1 and CDR2: LNHDA and SQIVND (reference sequence). V lost 7 bases to trimming and J lost 2 bases, with 17 bases between them. This clone appeared a single time. The antigen remains unidentified. The assay ran at deep level. Generated by immunoSEQ multiplex PCR, the TCRdb table keeps only in-frame clones and is missing some. In the table there are some 2,500,000 clones, roughly 93% of which are singletons. This receptor was taken from a man aged 18 to 29 in good health. Some clones in this sample may be carry-over from other donors' samples. Sample: naive CD4+ T cells from PBMCs. Stated subset: CD45RA+ positively selected. The gene calls are TRBV19 and TRBJ1-1; D is perhaps TRBD1 (6 bases). The CDR3 is CASTIGDTTNTEAFF. CDR3 coding DNA: TGTGCCAGTACCATAGGGGACACCACCAACACTGAAGCTTTCTTT.